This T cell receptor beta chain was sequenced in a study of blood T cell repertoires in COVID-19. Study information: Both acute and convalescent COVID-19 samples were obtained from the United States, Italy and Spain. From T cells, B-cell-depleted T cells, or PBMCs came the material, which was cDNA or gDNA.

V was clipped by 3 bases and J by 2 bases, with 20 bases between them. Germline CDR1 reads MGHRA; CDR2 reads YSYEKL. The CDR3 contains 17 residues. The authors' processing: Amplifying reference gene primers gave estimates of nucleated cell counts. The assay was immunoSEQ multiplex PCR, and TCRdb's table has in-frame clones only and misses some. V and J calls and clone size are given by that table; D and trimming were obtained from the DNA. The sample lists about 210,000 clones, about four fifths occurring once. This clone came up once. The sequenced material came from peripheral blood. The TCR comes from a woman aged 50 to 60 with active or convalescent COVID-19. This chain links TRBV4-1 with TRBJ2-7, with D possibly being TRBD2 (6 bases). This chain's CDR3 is CASSQSIAEAGTYEQYF. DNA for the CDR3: TGCGCCAGCAGCCAGTCAATAGCGGAGGCGGGGACCTACGAGCAGTACTTC.